Below are 27 T cell receptor beta chains sequenced from a single sample in a study of T cell responses to AZD1222 COVID-19 vaccine. TCRdb's copy holds only in-frame clones and misses some; the assay was immunoSEQ multiplex PCR. The sample lists 75,000 to 90,000 clones, approximately 91% occurring once. Specimen: peripheral blood, collected on day 0 of AZD1222 vaccination. The source of these receptors is an adult in good health.

The chain joins TRBV5-1 to TRBJ1-4, with 8 bases lining up with TRBD1. Germline values: CDR1 SGHRS, CDR2 YFSETQ. Trimming at V came to 2 bases and at J to 11 bases, leaving 14 bases not matched to a gene. This CDR3 spans 16 amino acids. CDR3: CASSLDLGTGRQKLFF. CDR3 sequence (DNA): TGCGCCAGCAGCTTAGACCTCGGGACAGGCCGCCAGAAACTGTTTTTT.

The V call is TRBV12-3 or TRBV12-4, the J call TRBJ1-2; D ambiguous. This CDR3 has 13 amino acids. V gave up 4 bases and J gave up 2 bases, with 8 bases separating them. The CDR3 DNA reads as TGTGCCAGCAGTTCCACCGGGAACTATGGCTACACCTTC. Its protein product is CASSSTGNYGYTF.

This clone was picked up one time. The chain carries TRBV3-1 (or the pseudogene TRBV3-2) and TRBJ1-1; TRBD1 agrees at 8 bases. The CDR3 is 14 residues long. CDR1 is LGHDT, CDR2 YNNKEL, per germline (reference sequence). Losses at the gene ends were 5 bases for V and 2 bases for J; bases not matched to a gene: 4. The CDR3, as DNA: TGTGCCAGCAGCTTGGACAGGGCCAACACTGAAGCTTTCTTT. This translates into CASSLDRANTEAFF.

The chain has TRBV25-1 and TRBJ2-1, with unresolved D. V lost 2 bases to trimming and J lost 8 bases, with 10 bases between them. The length of the CDR3 is 13 residues. In germline, CDR1 is MGHDK, CDR2 SYGVNS. This CDR3 reads CASSESVFDEQFF. CDR3 DNA sequence: TGTGCCAGCAGTGAAAGTGTCTTCGATGAGCAGTTCTTC. Full variable domain (rest looked up from reference TRBV25-1 and TRBJ2-1): EADIYQTPRYLVIGTGKKITLECSQTMGHDKMYWYQQDPGMELHLIHYSYGVNSTEKGDLSSESTVSRIRTEHFPLTLESARPSHTSQYLCASSESVFDEQFFGPGTRLTVL.

The genes are TRBV18 and TRBJ2-1; 8 bases align to TRBD2. The V gene's germline CDR1 is KGHSH and CDR2 LQKENI. V shed 3 bases and J 4 bases; nucleotides not matched to a gene: 11. The CDR3 has 17 residues. CDR3 bases: TGTGCCAGCTCACCGAGGGGGGCGGGAGGTGCTTACAATGAGCAGTTCTTC. Protein sequence: CASSPRGAGGAYNEQFF.

The chain uses TRBV5-8 and TRBJ1-5, with 8 bases identical to TRBD1. CDR3 size: 15 residues. V was clipped by 4 bases and J by 0 bases; unmatched bases: 3. Germline CDR1 reads SGHTS; CDR2 reads YDEGEE. CDR3 in DNA: TGTGCCAGCAGCCCCGGGACAGGTAGCAATCAGCCCCAGCATTTT. Translated: CASSPGTGSNQPQHF.

The chain joins TRBV24-1 to TRBJ2-1; a possible D gene is TRBD2 (6 bases). CDR3 size: 15 residues. Germline V lookup: CDR1 KGHDR, CDR2 SFDVKD. Trimming left V 9 bases short and J 3 bases short, with 17 bases between. The CDR3 nucleotides are TGTGCCACCGGCAACGGAGGGACCGACTACAATGAGCAGTTCTTC. It codes for CATGNGGTDYNEQFF.

The rearrangement links TRBV14 to TRBJ1-1; D unresolved. V was clipped by 3 bases and J by 6 bases, with 14 bases between them. Germline V gene sequence: CDR1 SGHDN, CDR2 FVKESK. CDR3 size: 14 residues. The CDR3 bases are TGTGCCAGCAGCCACGGAGGGCTCCGAGCTGAAGCTTTCTTT. Protein sequence: CASSHGGLRAEAFF.

This clone showed up just a few times. The chain is built from TRBV7-3 and TRBJ2-7; 11 bases are a match to TRBD2. Losses at the gene ends were 5 bases for V and 7 bases for J; bases not matched to a gene: 10. CDR3 length equals 15 residues. CDR1 and CDR2 from the germline V gene are SGHTA and FQGTGA. The CDR3 here is CASSPRSSGGVEQYF. CDR3 nucleotides: TGTGCCAGCAGCCCCCGGAGTAGCGGGGGGGTGGAGCAGTACTTC.

The J gene is TRBJ2-7, the V gene TRBV6-1; D ambiguous. The germline V gene encodes CDR1 MNHNS and CDR2 SASEGT. The V end lost 2 bases, the J end lost 0 bases, and 11 bases lay between the germline ends. The CDR3 consists of 15 residues. Here the CDR3 DNA reads TGTGCCAGCAGTGAAAGGGAAGAGAGCTCCTACGAGCAGTACTTC. Translating gives CASSEREESSYEQYF.

This chain links TRBV24-1 with TRBJ2-1, with TRBD2 identical over 8 bases. This CDR3 has 16 residues. The germline gives CDR1 KGHDR, CDR2 SFDVKD. The V segment lost 4 bases and the J segment 5 bases; nucleotides outside the gene matches: 9. This CDR3 reads CATSDPSSGNDNEQFF. The CDR3 nucleotides read TGTGCCACCAGTGACCCTAGTAGCGGGAACGACAATGAGCAGTTCTTC.

This chain connects TRBV6-6 to TRBJ1-3; a possible D gene is TRBD1 (5 bases). The CDR3 sequence is 16 residues long. Germline loops: CDR1 MNHNY, CDR2 SVGAGI (reference sequence). The germline V and J ends were trimmed by 3 bases and 0 bases, with 12 bases remaining between them. In nucleotides, the CDR3 is TGTGCCAGCAGTTATTCGGGACGGATCTCTGGAAACACCATATATTTT. As protein: CASSYSGRISGNTIYF.

The V call is TRBV7-8, the J call TRBJ2-2, with D perhaps matching TRBD2 (5 bases). Germline V lookup: CDR1 SGHVS, CDR2 FQNEAQ. This CDR3 region has 15 residues. V was clipped by 1 base and J by 2 bases, with 8 bases between them. The CDR3 DNA reads as TGTGCCAGCAGCTTAGTTAGACTAAACACCGGGGAGCTGTTTTTT. The encoded protein is CASSLVRLNTGELFF.

The gene calls are TRBV20-1 and TRBJ2-7; D call uncertain. CDR3 length: 13 residues. Germline CDR1 and CDR2: DFQATT and SNEGSKA (reference sequence). V lost 6 bases and J 3 bases, leaving 15 bases between the germline ends. The DNA for the CDR3 is TGCAGTGCCAGTGAACTTGGGGTCTACGAGCAGTACTTC. Translated: CSASELGVYEQYF.

The chain uses TRBV7-2 and TRBJ1-1; 7 positions agree with TRBD1. Germline CDR1 reads SGHTA; CDR2 reads FQGNSA. V dropped 5 bases and J dropped 5; count of bases not matched to a gene: 14. The CDR3 contains 16 residues. CDR3 DNA sequence: TGTGCCAGCAGCACCCAGGGGGGGGCAGTGGGGACTGAAGCTTTCTTT. Amino acids: CASSTQGGAVGTEAFF.

This chain connects TRBV6-1 to TRBJ2-5, with D possibly TRBD1 on 6 matching bases. Germline V gene data show CDR1 as MNHNS and CDR2 as SASEGT. This CDR3 is 16 amino acids long. V was clipped by 0 bases and J by 1 base, with 12 bases between them. For the CDR3, the DNA is TGTGCCAGCAGTGAAGCTGTGACAGGCTTCCAAGAGACCCAGTACTTC. Its protein is CASSEAVTGFQETQYF.

The V gene is TRBV12-3 or TRBV12-4, the J gene TRBJ1-2; D unclear. There are 12 residues in the CDR3. Trimming pared 3 bases from V and 5 bases from J, leaving 7 bases between. The CDR3 DNA is TGTGCCAGCAGTTTTTCCCGATATGGCTACACCTTC. Translated: CASSFSRYGYTF.

The V call is TRBV7-3, the J call TRBJ1-1, with 7 bases matching TRBD1. After removal of 0 bases from V and 1 base from J, the junction contained 2 bases not matched to a gene. This CDR3 contains 15 residues. The germline gives CDR1 SGHTA, CDR2 FQGTGA. The CDR3 is CASSLTTGKNTEAFF. CDR3 bases: TGTGCCAGCAGCTTAACGACAGGGAAGAACACTGAAGCTTTCTTT.

This chain connects TRBV6-1 to TRBJ1-5; a weak D match, TRBD1 (6 bases). Trimming removed 3 bases at V and 7 bases at J, with 19 bases between. The CDR3 contains 16 residues. Germline values: CDR1 MNHNS, CDR2 SASEGT. The CDR3 DNA reads as TGTGCCAGCAGTGAGGGTTTGGGGGGAGGGGGACAGCCCCAGCATTTT. Residues: CASSEGLGGGGQPQHF.

The CDR3 DNA reads TGTGCCATCAGTGAGGTGGAGCTCAACAATGAGCAGTTCTTC. Protein product: CAISEVELNNEQFF. V is TRBV10-3 and J is TRBJ2-1; D remains unclear. Germline values: CDR1 ENHRY, CDR2 SYGVKD. The CDR3 is 14 residues long. Trimming took 2 bases from V and 5 from J, leaving 10 bases between them.

In DNA form, the CDR3 reads TGTGCCAGCAGCTCAAACTCGCCCAGGGAGCGAGCTTTCTTT. Translating it yields CASSSNSPRERAFF. The J gene is TRBJ1-1, the V gene TRBV7-9, with a possible D match to TRBD1 (5 bases). From germline, CDR1 is SEHNR and CDR2 FQNEAQ (reference sequence). CDR3 size: 14 residues. The ends were cut back, 4 bases at V and 10 bases at J, with 19 bases in the middle.

The chain links TRBV19 to TRBJ1-1; 12 nucleotides match TRBD1. The V gene end was trimmed by 6 bases and the J gene end by 4 bases; junction bases not matched to a gene: 15. The CDR3 totals 18 residues. Per the germline V gene, CDR1 is LNHDA and CDR2 is SQIVND (reference sequence). The CDR3 sequence: CASSVAGQGAGWGTEAFF. The DNA for the CDR3 is TGTGCCAGTAGCGTCGCGGGACAGGGGGCTGGGTGGGGCACTGAAGCTTTCTTT.

This clone was detected only a few times. The chain couples TRBV27 to TRBJ2-7, with a tentative D call TRBD1 (6 bases). The length of the CDR3 is 15 residues. The germline gives CDR1 MNHEY, CDR2 SMNVEV (reference sequence). The ends were cut back, 7 bases at V and 2 bases at J, with 18 bases in the middle. The CDR3 spells CASKRVGQGTYEQYF. In DNA, the CDR3 is TGTGCCAGCAAACGGGTGGGGCAGGGGACCTACGAGCAGTACTTC.

The chain couples TRBV7-3 to TRBJ2-1, with 11 bases matching TRBD2. The ends lost 6 bases at V and 5 bases at J; junction bases unmatched: 18. This CDR3 has 19 residues. CDR1 SGHTA and CDR2 FQGTGA come from the germline V gene. CDR3 sequence reads: CASSPHSRGSGRGNNEQFF. The CDR3 DNA reads as TGTGCCAGCAGTCCCCACTCCCGGGGTAGCGGGAGGGGGAACAATGAGCAGTTCTTC.

The rearrangement uses TRBV7-2 and TRBJ1-2; TRBD1 aligns across 8 bases. CDR1 SGHTA and CDR2 FQGNSA come from the germline V gene. Unmatched junction bases numbered 7, after V lost 3 bases and J lost 4 bases. The CDR3 contains 15 residues. Here the CDR3 reads CASSFQGAGSYGYTF. In DNA, the CDR3 is TGTGCCAGCAGCTTTCAGGGGGCGGGCAGCTATGGCTACACCTTC.

This rearrangement joins TRBV6-1 to TRBJ2-1; TRBD1 might be the D (6 bases). The germline gives CDR1 MNHNS, CDR2 SASEGT. The length of the CDR3 is 15 residues. Trimming left V 2 bases short and J 0 bases short, with 8 bases between. CDR3 region: CASSELQGSYNEQFF. For the CDR3, the DNA is TGTGCCAGCAGTGAACTACAGGGCTCCTACAATGAGCAGTTCTTC.

The gene calls are TRBV4-1 and TRBJ2-1; tentatively, D is TRBD2 (7 bases). The germline V gene encodes CDR1 MGHRA and CDR2 YSYEKL. CDR3 size: 15 residues. Trimming cost V 8 bases and J 5 bases, with 19 bases left between them. DNA for the CDR3: TGCGCCAGCGGGGGAGGGGGAGGGCGACACAATGAGCAGTTCTTC. As protein: CASGGGGGRHNEQFF.